This T cell receptor (beta chain) was captured in a study of cytomegalovirus exposure and HLA in healthy donors. The CDR3 is 18 residues long. Trimming cost V 7 bases and J 2 bases, with 24 bases left between them. Per the germline V gene, CDR1 is SGHAT and CDR2 is FQNNGV. PCR employed 60 Vbeta and 13 Jbeta primers. Sequencing was performed with immunoSEQ multiplex PCR; in TCRdb, only in-frame clones are kept and a portion is missing. The sample has some 170,000 clones, 82% seen once; the top ten hold 0.96%. This TCR came from a girl aged 2-15 years in good health and CMV-seropositive. Sample: PBMCs. The chain joins TRBV11-2 to TRBJ2-1, with D tentatively TRBD2 (5 bases). The CDR3, as DNA: TGTGCCAGCATAACTGGGTCCCTACTAGTTAACCCCTACAATGAGCAGTTCTTC. Its translation: CASITGSLLVNPYNEQFF. Together with reference TRBV11-2 and TRBJ2-1, the CDR3 gives the full variable domain: EAGVAQSPRYKIIEKRQSVAFWCNPISGHATLYWYQQILGQGPKLLIQFQNNGVVDDSQLPKDRFSAERLKGVDSTLKIQPAKLEDSAVYLCASITGSLLVNPYNEQFFGPGTRLTVL.